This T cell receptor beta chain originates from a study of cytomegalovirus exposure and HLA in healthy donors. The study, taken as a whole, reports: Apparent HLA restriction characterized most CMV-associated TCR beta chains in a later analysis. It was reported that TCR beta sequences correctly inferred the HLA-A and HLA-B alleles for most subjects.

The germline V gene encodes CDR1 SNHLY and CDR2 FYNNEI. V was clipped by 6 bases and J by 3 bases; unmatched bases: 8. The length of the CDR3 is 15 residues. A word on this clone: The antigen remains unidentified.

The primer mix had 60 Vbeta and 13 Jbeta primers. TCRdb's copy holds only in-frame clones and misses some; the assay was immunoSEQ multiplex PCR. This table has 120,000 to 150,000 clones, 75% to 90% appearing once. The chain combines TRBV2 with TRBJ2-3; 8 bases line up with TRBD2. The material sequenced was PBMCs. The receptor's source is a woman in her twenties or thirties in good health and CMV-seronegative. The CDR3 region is CASRTRGGRTDTQYF. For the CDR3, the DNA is TGTGCCAGCAGAACACGGGGGGGCCGGACAGATACGCAGTATTTT.